Detailed here is one TCR beta chain. Its specificity is unknown. The source of the sample is a study of CXCR3-negative and CXCR3-positive naive CD8 T cells. The method, 5' RACE with UMI labels, was used to prepare the TRB cDNA libraries. TCRdb re-called the 5' RACE reads, yielding one record per CDR3 amino acid sequence without DNA. Its listing shows about 140,000 distinct CDR3 sequences. The germline CDR1 and CDR2 sequences are SQVTM and ANQGSEA. This CDR3 is built from 13 residues. Overall study findings and caveats: Much lower diversity was found in memory CD8+ cells, while both naive subsets had comparably high diversity. More hydrophobic TRB CDR3s were found in CXCR3-positive naive cells than in CXCR3-negative naive cells.

This chain links TRBV29-1 with TRBJ2-1; TCRdb's D gene call, TRBD1, goes unchecked for lack of DNA. This receptor was obtained from a human donor in good health. Some clones in this sample may be carry-over from other donors' samples. Sequencing was performed on naive CXCR3+ CD8+ T cells from blood. The subset denotes: CD45RO-CCR7+CD27+CD95- naive CD8+ T cells expressing CXCR3 (TNR3+). The CDR3 protein is CSVEMPAYPEQFF.